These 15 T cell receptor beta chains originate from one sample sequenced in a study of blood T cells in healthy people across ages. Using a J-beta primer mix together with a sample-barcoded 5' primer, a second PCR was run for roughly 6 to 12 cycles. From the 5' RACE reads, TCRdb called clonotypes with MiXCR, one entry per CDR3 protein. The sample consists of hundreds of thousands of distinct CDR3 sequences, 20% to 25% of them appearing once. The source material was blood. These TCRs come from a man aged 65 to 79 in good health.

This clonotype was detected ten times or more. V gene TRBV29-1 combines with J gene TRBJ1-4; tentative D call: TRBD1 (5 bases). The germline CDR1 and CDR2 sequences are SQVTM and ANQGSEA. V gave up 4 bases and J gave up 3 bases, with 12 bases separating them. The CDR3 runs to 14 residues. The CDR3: CSVGPGRSNEKLFF. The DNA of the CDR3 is TGCAGCGTTGGACCGGGACGGTCTAATGAAAAACTGTTTTTT.

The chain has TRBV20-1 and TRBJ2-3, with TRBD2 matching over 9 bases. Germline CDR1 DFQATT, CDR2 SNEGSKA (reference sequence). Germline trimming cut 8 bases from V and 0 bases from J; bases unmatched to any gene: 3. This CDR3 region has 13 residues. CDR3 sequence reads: CSTLAGSTDTQYF. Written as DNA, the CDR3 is TGCAGTACTCTAGCGGGAAGCACAGATACGCAGTATTTT.

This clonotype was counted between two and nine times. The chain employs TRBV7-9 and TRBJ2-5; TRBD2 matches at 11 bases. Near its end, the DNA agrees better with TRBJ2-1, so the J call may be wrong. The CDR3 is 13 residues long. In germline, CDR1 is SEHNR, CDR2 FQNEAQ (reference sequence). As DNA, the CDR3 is TGTGCCAGCGGCCTAGCGGGAGGCGATGAGCAGTTCTTC. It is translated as CASGLAGGDEQFF.

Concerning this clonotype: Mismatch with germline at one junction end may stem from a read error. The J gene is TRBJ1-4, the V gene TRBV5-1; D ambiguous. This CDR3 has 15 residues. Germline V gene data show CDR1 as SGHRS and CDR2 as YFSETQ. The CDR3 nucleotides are TGCGCCAGCAGCTTGGTTTCGGCCAGCAATGAAGAACTGTTTTTT. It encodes CASSLVSASNEELFF.

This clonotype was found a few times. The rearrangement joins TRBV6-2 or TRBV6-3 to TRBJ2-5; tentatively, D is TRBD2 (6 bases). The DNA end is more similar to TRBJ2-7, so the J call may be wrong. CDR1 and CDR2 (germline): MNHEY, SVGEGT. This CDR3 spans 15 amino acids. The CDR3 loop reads CASGIRDLPTYEQYF. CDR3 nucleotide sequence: TGTGCCAGCGGTATCCGGGACTTACCCACCTACGAGCAGTACTTC.

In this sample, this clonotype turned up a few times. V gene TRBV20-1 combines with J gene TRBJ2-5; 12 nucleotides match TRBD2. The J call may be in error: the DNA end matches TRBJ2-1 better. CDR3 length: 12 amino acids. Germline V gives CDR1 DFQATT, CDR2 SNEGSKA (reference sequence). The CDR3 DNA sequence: TGCAGTGCCGGGACTAGCGGGAATGAGCAGTTCTTC. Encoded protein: CSAGTSGNEQFF.

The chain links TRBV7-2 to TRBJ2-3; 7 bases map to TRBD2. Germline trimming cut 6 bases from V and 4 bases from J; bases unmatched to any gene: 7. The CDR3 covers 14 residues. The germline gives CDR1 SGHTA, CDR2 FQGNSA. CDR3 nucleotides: TGTGCCAGCAGGGGCGGCGGGAGTGCAGATACGCAGTATTTT. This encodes CASRGGGSADTQYF.

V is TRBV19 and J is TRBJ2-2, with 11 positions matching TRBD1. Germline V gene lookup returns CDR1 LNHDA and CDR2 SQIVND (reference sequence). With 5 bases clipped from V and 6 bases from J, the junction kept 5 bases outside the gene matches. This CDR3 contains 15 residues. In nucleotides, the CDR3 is TGTGCCAGTAGTTTCTCGGGACAGGGGGCCGGGGAGCTGTTTTTT. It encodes CASSFSGQGAGELFF.

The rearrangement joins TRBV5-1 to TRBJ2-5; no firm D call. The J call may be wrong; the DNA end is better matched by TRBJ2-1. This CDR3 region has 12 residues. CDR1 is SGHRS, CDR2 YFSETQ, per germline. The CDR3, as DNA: TGCGCCAGCAGTAACCTTAACAATGAGCAGTTCTTC. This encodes CASSNLNNEQFF.

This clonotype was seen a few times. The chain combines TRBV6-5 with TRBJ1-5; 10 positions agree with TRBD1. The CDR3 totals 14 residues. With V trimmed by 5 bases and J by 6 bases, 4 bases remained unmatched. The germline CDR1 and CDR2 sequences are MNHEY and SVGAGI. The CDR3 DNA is TGTGCCAGCAGTCCTGACAGGGGGCGTCAGCCCCAGCATTTT. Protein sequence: CASSPDRGRQPQHF.

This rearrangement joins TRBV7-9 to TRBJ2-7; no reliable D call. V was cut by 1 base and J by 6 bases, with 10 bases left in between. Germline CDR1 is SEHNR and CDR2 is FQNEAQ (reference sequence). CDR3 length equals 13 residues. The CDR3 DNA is TGTGCCAGCAGCTTAGTTCAACGGCGCGAGCAGTACTTC. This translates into CASSLVQRREQYF.

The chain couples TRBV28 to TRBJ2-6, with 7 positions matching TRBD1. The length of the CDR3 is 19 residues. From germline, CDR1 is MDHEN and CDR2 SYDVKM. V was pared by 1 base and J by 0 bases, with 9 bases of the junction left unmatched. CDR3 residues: CASSLLGTESLSGANVLTF. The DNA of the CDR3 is TGTGCCAGCAGTTTATTGGGGACAGAGTCCCTCTCTGGGGCCAACGTCCTGACTTTC.

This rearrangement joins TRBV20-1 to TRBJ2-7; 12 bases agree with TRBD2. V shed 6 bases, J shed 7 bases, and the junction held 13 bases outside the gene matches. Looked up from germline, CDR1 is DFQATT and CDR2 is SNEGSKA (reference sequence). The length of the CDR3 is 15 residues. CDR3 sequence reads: CSATDLAGGSDEQYF. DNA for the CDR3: TGCAGTGCCACAGACCTAGCGGGAGGGTCGGATGAGCAGTACTTC.

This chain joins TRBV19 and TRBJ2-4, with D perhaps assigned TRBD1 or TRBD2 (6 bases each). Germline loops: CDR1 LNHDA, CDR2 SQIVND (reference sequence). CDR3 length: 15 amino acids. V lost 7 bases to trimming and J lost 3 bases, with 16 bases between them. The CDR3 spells CASNLRGLGKNIQYF. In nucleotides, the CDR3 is TGTGCCAGTAACCTCCGGGGGCTCGGCAAAAACATTCAGTACTTC.

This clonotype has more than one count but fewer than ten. The CDR3 sequence is CASSTSTGTRIDEQFF. Written as DNA, the CDR3 is TGCGCCAGCAGCACGTCGACCGGGACTAGAATTGATGAGCAGTTCTTC. The chain links TRBV5-1 to TRBJ2-1; 8 nucleotides align to TRBD2. V gave up 4 bases and J gave up 8 bases; unmatched junction bases: 14. CDR3 size: 16 residues. Per the germline V gene, CDR1 is SGHRS and CDR2 is YFSETQ.